This TCR beta chain stems from a study of blood T cell repertoires in COVID-19. Trimming stripped 7 bases from V and 9 bases from J, with 16 bases between. The CDR3 runs 14 residues. The germline gives CDR1 WSHSY, CDR2 SAAADI. Generated by immunoSEQ multiplex PCR, the TCRdb table keeps only in-frame clones and is missing some. The sample has almost 95,000 clones; around 88% are singletons. The chain has TRBV10-2 and TRBJ1-6, with D hard to call. The sequence derives from an older woman with COVID-19, enrolled during active disease. Sequences were obtained from peripheral blood. This CDR3 reads CASTASRSASPLHF. As DNA, the CDR3 is TGCGCCAGCACCGCTTCGAGGAGCGCTTCACCCCTCCACTTT.